The present T cell receptor beta chain was sequenced within a study of blood T cells in healthy people across ages. Alongside a J-beta primer mix, a sample-barcoded 5' primer served in a second PCR lasting about 6 to 12 cycles. MiXCR was run by TCRdb on the 5' RACE reads, yielding one entry per CDR3 protein. The sample includes approximately 1.5 million distinct CDR3 sequences, 30% to 40% of them seen just once. Germline-derived CDR1 and CDR2 are LNHNV and YYDKDF (reference sequence). This CDR3 is 14 amino acids long. This clonotype was counted between two and nine times. This chain uses TRBV15 with TRBJ2-5; no definite D call. The specimen sequenced was blood. This clonotype was obtained from a woman in her 30s in good health. CDR3 nucleotides: TGTGCGGTGGCCCGCGAGTCCCACCAAGAGACCCAGTACTTC. It codes for CAVARESHQETQYF.